Listed below are T cell receptor beta chains from one sample, sequenced in a study of blood T cell repertoires in COVID-19. Here immunoSEQ multiplex PCR was the method, and the copy in TCRdb shows in-frame clones only, minus some. The table shows almost 400,000 clones, with more than 70% occurring only once. The sample comprised peripheral blood. The source of these receptors is a woman aged 60-70 years with COVID-19, enrolled during active disease. The CDR3 runs from the conserved cysteine through the conserved F or W. D genes are given only for firm matches. Some rows have no size entry. The others give once, few or many, or a class for an expanded clone.

v_call,d_call,clone_size,j_call,cdr3_aa,cdr3_nt
TRBV28,TRBD1,NA,TRBJ1-2,CASAKTRTGPYGYTF,TGTGCCAGCGCCAAAACCCGGACAGGTCCCTATGGCTACACCTTC
TRBV27,TRBD2,NA,TRBJ2-1,CASKDVAGGVYNEQFF,TGTGCCAGTAAGGACGTAGCGGGGGGCGTATACAATGAGCAGTTCTTC
TRBV5-6,NA,NA,TRBJ2-7,CASSLWSGGIYEQYF,TGTGCCAGCAGCTTGTGGTCAGGGGGGATCTACGAGCAGTACTTC
TRBV5-1,TRBD2,NA,TRBJ2-1,CASSLQRGGGYEQFF,TGCGCCAGCAGCTTACAGCGGGGGGGCGGGTATGAGCAGTTCTTC
TRBV6-6,TRBD2,NA,TRBJ2-1,CASSRGLADREQFF,TGTGCCAGCAGTCGCGGACTAGCGGACAGAGAGCAGTTCTTC
TRBV12-5,NA,NA,TRBJ2-7,CASGLVPGQGSYEQYF,TGTGCTAGTGGTTTGGTACCCGGCCAGGGGTCCTACGAGCAGTACTTC
TRBV28,NA,once,TRBJ2-5,CASRSGGIQTQYF,TGTGCCAGCAGATCTGGGGGGATACAGACCCAGTACTTC
TRBV15,TRBD1,NA,TRBJ1-1,CATSVGQGEAFF,TGTGCCACCAGCGTTGGACAGGGTGAAGCTTTCTTT
TRBV11-2,TRBD1,once,TRBJ1-2,CASSPEDRWNYGYTF,TGTGCCAGCAGCCCTGAGGACAGGTGGAACTATGGCTACACCTTC
TRBV7-3,TRBD2,NA,TRBJ2-3,CASSLILAGGATYLTDTQYF,TGTGCCAGCAGCTTAATTCTAGCGGGGGGCGCTACATATCTCACAGATACGCAGTATTTT
TRBV12-5,NA,few,TRBJ1-5,CASGLGHPQHF,TGTGCTAGTGGTTTGGGGCACCCCCAGCATTTT
TRBV10-2,NA,NA,TRBJ1-1,CASSEPVQKAFF,TGCGCCAGCAGCGAACCGGTCCAAAAAGCTTTCTTT
TRBV2,NA,NA,TRBJ1-3,CASSSGRSISGNTIYF,TGTGCCAGCAGTTCGGGAAGATCGATATCTGGAAACACCATATATTTT
TRBV11-2,TRBD2,NA,TRBJ2-5,CASRALAGGKKETQYF,TGTGCCAGCAGAGCCCTAGCGGGGGGCAAAAAAGAGACCCAGTACTTC
TRBV11-1,NA,NA,TRBJ2-1,CASSFRGLGDNEQFF,TGTGCCAGCAGCTTCCGGGGACTTGGAGACAATGAGCAGTTCTTC
TRBV5-1,NA,once,TRBJ1-3,CASSPGTHSSGNTIYF,TGCGCCAGCAGTCCAGGGACACACTCCTCTGGAAACACCATATATTTT
TRBV4-2,NA,NA,TRBJ2-1,CASSQEGRSSYNEQFF,TGTGCCAGCAGCCAAGAAGGTAGGAGCTCCTACAATGAGCAGTTCTTC
TRBV6-6,TRBD1,NA,TRBJ1-2,CASTSDRTYYGYTF,TGTGCCAGCACTTCGGACAGGACCTACTATGGCTACACCTTC
TRBV19,TRBD1,NA,TRBJ1-2,CASSPDRGAVYGYTF,TGTGCCAGTAGTCCAGACAGGGGAGCTGTATATGGCTACACCTTC
TRBV7-9,TRBD2,NA,TRBJ2-1,CASSITSAHEQFF,TGTGCCAGCAGCATAACTAGCGCCCATGAGCAGTTCTTC
TRBV7-2,TRBD1,NA,TRBJ2-7,CASSLWTGVEQYF,TGTGCCAGCAGCTTATGGACAGGGGTCGAGCAGTACTTC
TRBV29-1,NA,once,TRBJ2-1,CSALLSSYNEQFF,TGCAGCGCCCTACTAAGCTCCTACAATGAGCAGTTCTTC
TRBV2,NA,NA,TRBJ2-1,CASSESGGFNEQFF,TGTGCCAGCAGTGAGTCCGGGGGTTTCAATGAGCAGTTCTTC
TRBV18,NA,NA,TRBJ1-4,CASSPSDRQHNEKLFF,TGTGCCAGCTCACCAAGCGACAGGCAACATAATGAAAAACTGTTTTTT
TRBV11-2,NA,NA,TRBJ1-2,CASSQAGDYGYTF,TGTGCCAGCAGCCAAGCGGGGGACTATGGCTACACCTTC
TRBV5-1,TRBD1,NA,TRBJ1-2,CASSDRGLDGYTF,TGCGCCAGTTCGGACAGGGGGTTGGATGGCTACACCTTC
TRBV9,TRBD1,NA,TRBJ2-2,CASCTGVSGELFF,TGTGCCAGCTGTACAGGGGTTTCCGGGGAGCTGTTTTTT
TRBV6-5,NA,NA,TRBJ1-1,CASRPKQGQIEAFF,TGTGCCAGCAGGCCAAAACAGGGCCAGATTGAAGCTTTCTTT
TRBV4-1,TRBD1,NA,TRBJ2-7,CASSQDRDRAIYEQYF,TGCGCCAGCAGCCAAGACAGGGACAGGGCTATTTACGAGCAGTACTTC